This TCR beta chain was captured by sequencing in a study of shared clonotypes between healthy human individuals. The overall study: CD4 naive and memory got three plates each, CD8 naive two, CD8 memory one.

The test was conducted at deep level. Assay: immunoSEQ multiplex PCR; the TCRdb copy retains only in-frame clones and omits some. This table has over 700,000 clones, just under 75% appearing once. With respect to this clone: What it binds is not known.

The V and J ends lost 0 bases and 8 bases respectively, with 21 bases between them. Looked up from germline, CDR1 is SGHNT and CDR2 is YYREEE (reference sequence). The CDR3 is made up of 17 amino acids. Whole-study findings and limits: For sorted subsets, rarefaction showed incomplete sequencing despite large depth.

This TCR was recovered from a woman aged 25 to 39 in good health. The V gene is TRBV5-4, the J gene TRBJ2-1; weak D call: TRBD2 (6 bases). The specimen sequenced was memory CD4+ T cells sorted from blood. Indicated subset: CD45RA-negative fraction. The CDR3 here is CASSLGVAGNLLDEQFF. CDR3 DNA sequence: TGTGCCAGCAGCTTGGGTGTCGCGGGGAATCTGCTCGATGAGCAGTTCTTC.